This T cell receptor beta chain was obtained from a study of blood T cell repertoires in COVID-19. Germline loops: CDR1 MNHEY, CDR2 SVGEGT. V was trimmed by 0 bases and J by 8 bases, leaving 19 bases between them. This CDR3 region has 16 residues. The protocol was immunoSEQ multiplex PCR, while the TCRdb copy is restricted to in-frame clones and leaves out a portion. Among about 130,000 clones, roughly 83% were seen once, and the ten largest hold 37%. V and J are TRBV6-2 or TRBV6-3 and TRBJ1-2, with D possibly matching TRBD1 (6 bases). The receptor was isolated from a man aged 35-49 years with active or convalescent COVID-19. Sequenced material: peripheral blood. The DNA for the CDR3 is TGTGCCAGCAGTTACTCGACAGGAAGAGGCTCCACCGGCTACACCTTC. Protein product: CASSYSTGRGSTGYTF.